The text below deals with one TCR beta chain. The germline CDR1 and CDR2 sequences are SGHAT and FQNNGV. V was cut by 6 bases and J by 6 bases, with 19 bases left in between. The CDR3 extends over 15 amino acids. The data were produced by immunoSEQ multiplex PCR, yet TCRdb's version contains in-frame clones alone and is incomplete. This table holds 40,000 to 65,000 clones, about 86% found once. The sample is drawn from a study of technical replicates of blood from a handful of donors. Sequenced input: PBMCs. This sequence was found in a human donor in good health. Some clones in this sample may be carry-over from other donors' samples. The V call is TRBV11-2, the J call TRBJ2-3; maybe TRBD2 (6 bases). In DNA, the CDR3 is TGTGCCAGCAGGTCACAAGAGGCTAGCGCTGATACGCAGTATTTT. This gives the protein CASRSQEASADTQYF. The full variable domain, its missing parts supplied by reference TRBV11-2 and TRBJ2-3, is EAGVAQSPRYKIIEKRQSVAFWCNPISGHATLYWYQQILGQGPKLLIQFQNNGVVDDSQLPKDRFSAERLKGVDSTLKIQPAKLEDSAVYLCASRSQEASADTQYFGPGTRLTVL.